Listed here is a single TCR beta chain. Its antigen is not yet known. No clone much larger than this one lies a single base away; base qualities are absent. V is shortened by 5 bases, J by 1 base, and the region joining them spans 8 bases. Measured from the cysteine to the phenylalanine, the CDR3 is 13 residues long. Only the CDR3 region is kept as DNA, spanning 39 bases read in frame from base 1. The germline V gene (reference sequence) supplies CDR1 LNHDA and CDR2 SQIVND. This entry is derived from a study of graft-versus-host responses after intestinal transplantation (dated by TCRdb to the early 2020s). With respect to the entire study: The transplants that recipients got were multivisceral, liver-intestinal, or isolated intestinal. Anti-thymocyte globulin induction was given to all recipients, followed by maintenance tacrolimus and steroids for approximately 3 years. Bulk TCR-beta CDR3 sequencing was used to track graft-versus-host and host-versus-graft alloreactive T cell clones in the graft, circulation and bone marrow after intestinal transplantation. To identify alloreactive clones, pre-transplant mixed lymphocyte reaction products were sequenced and then compared with unstimulated pre-transplant donor and recipient T cells. The cohort enrolled approximately 24 intestinal transplant recipients, one of whom was a retransplant, and a few patients without pretransplant specimens were excluded. Donor T cell macrochimerism was defined as a peak of at least 4% donor T cells among recipient peripheral blood mononuclear cells. Rather than being sequenced by the commercial service, samples from three later patients were sequenced in-house on an Illumina MiSeq and processed with MiXCR. The investigation overall reported the following: Peak levels of circulating GvH clones were associated with declines in HvG clones early after transplant. GvH clones were detected in recipient bone marrow, and some of these GvH clones were observed earlier in ileal mucosa or blood, consistent with an intestinal mucosal origin. The relatively low number and heterogeneity of intestinal transplant patients limited the conclusions. High GvH to HvG T cell clonal ratios were observed in the allografts of patients with donor T cell macrochimerism.

The intended sense of this specimen's time point label: cells obtained before transplantation from donor or recipient. CD3+CD4+ and CD3+CD8+ populations were FACS-sorted from unstimulated pre-transplant donor and recipient cells taken from spleen or lymph nodes. Receptors were amplified or captured by the immunoSEQ multiplex PCR assay. In most patients, genomic DNA was isolated using the Qiagen DNeasy Blood and Tissue Kit and sent frozen to Adaptive Biotechnologies for TCR sequencing. Adaptive Biotechnologies carried out high-throughput TCR-beta CDR3 sequencing of genomic DNA for most patients. Per the authors' processing: TCR sequencing data for approximately 19 patients were retrieved from Adaptive's ImmunoSEQ software; a few other patients were processed with MiXCR and VDJtools. To correct CD4 versus CD8 sorting errors, sequences present in both subsets at a frequency ratio below 5:1 were removed. Because the origin of CDR3 nucleotide sequences shared between donor and recipient could not be assigned, those sequences were removed. At least 2-fold expansion over unstimulated cells and a minimum CFSE-low frequency of 0.002% (template counts) or 0.001% (read counts) were required for clones to be classified as alloreactive. Clones were considered mappable if detected in sequenced pre-transplant spleen, lymph node, or MLR CFSE-low populations of the donor or recipient. Cumulative frequency of alloreactive clones was calculated as a percentage of all sequences weighted by copy number. TCRdb limited this immuneACCESS table to in-frame rearrangements with V and J called. A share of clones is missing; checked studies link under half to unresolved V genes, and the rest is unexplained. D and trimming come from the DNA, and the V and J calls and clone size come from that table. Present in this sample are under 150,000 clones, roughly 96% of which were seen just once. Together, the top ten hold around 3.3% of the sample.

This receptor chain uses TRBV19 and TRBJ1-1; no D gene is confidently identified. The sequence came from a human donor who received an intestinal transplant. This sample comprised unstimulated CD8+ T cells sorted from spleen or lymph node cells, obtained before intestinal transplant. CDR3 sequence: CASSVTENTEAFF. The DNA sequence is TGTGCCAGTAGTGTCACAGAGAACACTGAAGCTTTCTTT. The entire variable domain, with the stretches around the CDR3 drawn from the reference TRBV19 and TRBJ1-1 proteins, is DGGITQSPKYLFRKEGQNVTLSCEQNLNHDAMYWYRQDPGQGLRLIYYSQIVNDFQKGDIAEGYSVSREKKESFPLTVTSAQKNPTAFYLCASSVTENTEAFFGQGTRLTVV.